These 24 T cell receptor beta chains share one sample of origin, sequenced in a study of T cells expressing NK-cell markers. After re-calling the 5' RACE reads, TCRdb lists one entry per CDR3 protein, DNA absent. Here the sample table reports 150,000 to 170,000 distinct CDR3 sequences. Material: blood T cells: a sorted CD56 or NKG2C T cell subset, CD4+ or CD8+ T cells, or bulk PBMC T cells (not recorded which). These TCRs come from a woman between 50 and 59 years old in good health.

The rearrangement joins TRBV5-1 to TRBJ2-3; TCRdb's D call, TRBD1, is unchecked because there is no DNA. From germline, CDR1 is SGHRS and CDR2 YFSETQ. This CDR3 is 17 amino acids long. The CDR3: CASSLLIDRIRGDTQYF.

The chain combines TRBV27 with TRBJ2-3. The CDR3 contains 13 residues. Germline CDR1 MNHEY, CDR2 SMNVEV (reference sequence). CDR3 sequence: CASSLASEFLQYF.

This chain joins TRBV5-5 and TRBJ1-5; TCRdb selects TRBD1, and the lack of DNA leaves this call unchecked. This CDR3 has 15 residues. The germline V gene has CDR1 SGHKS and CDR2 YYEKEE (reference sequence). CDR3 sequence reads: CASSLGGMNNQPQHF.

The rearrangement links TRBV27 to TRBJ2-5; TCRdb proposes TRBD2, but this gene call is untestable without DNA. The CDR3 covers 14 residues. Germline loops: CDR1 MNHEY, CDR2 SMNVEV (reference sequence). The CDR3 is CASSLSGSAETQYF.

The rearrangement uses TRBV9 and TRBJ2-1; TCRdb returns TRBD2, unconfirmable since there is no DNA. The CDR3 has 16 amino acids. The germline CDR1 and CDR2 sequences are SGDLS and YYNGEE. CDR3 residues: CASSVDGRGYYNEQFF.

The chain has TRBV25-1 and TRBJ1-2; absent DNA, TCRdb's TRBD1 call cannot be checked. This CDR3 contains 15 residues. CDR1 is MGHDK and CDR2 is SYGVNS in the germline V gene. The CDR3 reads CASTSGQGTYYGYTF.

The rearrangement joins TRBV3-1 to TRBJ2-5; TCRdb calls TRBD2, which cannot be checked without DNA. This CDR3 comprises 16 residues. Germline V CDR1 and CDR2: LGHDT, YNNKEL (reference sequence). CDR3 protein: CASSSGTSGNQETQYF.

The rearrangement uses TRBV12-3 or TRBV12-4 and TRBJ1-5; TCRdb reports TRBD1, a call that lacks DNA to check it against. The CDR3 length is 12 residues. The CDR3 here is CASTNRGQPQHF.

The chain joins TRBV20-1 to TRBJ2-5; no DNA is available, so the TRBD2 call from TCRdb remains unchecked. Germline V gives CDR1 DFQATT, CDR2 SNEGSKA (reference sequence). The CDR3 length is 15 residues. The CDR3 loop is CSAETSWEVGETQYF.

The CDR3 sequence is CASSETSGTQETQYF. This sequence joins TRBV10-1 and TRBJ2-5; the TCRdb call, TRBD2, lacks DNA for checking. Germline lookup yields CDR1 WNHNN and CDR2 SYGVQD (reference sequence). The CDR3 spans 15 residues.

The chain links TRBV13 to TRBJ2-7; TCRdb names TRBD2, which stays unverified in the absence of DNA. Germline V gene sequence: CDR1 PRHDT, CDR2 FYEKMQ (reference sequence). The CDR3 covers 13 residues. CDR3 sequence: CASSGTSGYEQYF.

This rearrangement joins TRBV19 to TRBJ2-7; TCRdb reports TRBD1, a call that lacks DNA to check it against. Germline CDR1 and CDR2: LNHDA and SQIVND (reference sequence). This CDR3 is built from 15 residues. CDR3 protein: CASSTDGTGYYEQYF.

The chain carries TRBV5-1 and TRBJ1-1; the TCRdb call, TRBD1, lacks DNA for checking. This CDR3 region has 15 residues. CDR1 and CDR2 (germline): SGHRS, YFSETQ. CDR3 amino acids: CASSFQGPMNTEAFF.

This chain links TRBV20-1 with TRBJ1-5; with no DNA, the TCRdb D assignment of TRBD1 cannot be verified. The CDR3 extends over 15 amino acids. Per germline, CDR1 DFQATT and CDR2 SNEGSKA (reference sequence). The CDR3 spells CSARQTGVGNQPQHF.

The J gene is TRBJ2-7, the V gene TRBV19; TCRdb reports TRBD2, a call that lacks DNA to check it against. CDR3 length: 14 amino acids. Germline-derived CDR1 and CDR2 are LNHDA and SQIVND (reference sequence). The CDR3: CASTSRQTMGEQYF.

The rearrangement joins TRBV29-1 to TRBJ2-3. Germline CDR1 and CDR2: SQVTM and ANQGSEA. The CDR3 runs 13 residues. CDR3: CSVEHLITDTQYF.

V usage is TRBV20-1 and J usage is TRBJ2-7; the D gene TCRdb calls, TRBD1, cannot be checked with no DNA. In germline, CDR1 is DFQATT, CDR2 SNEGSKA (reference sequence). The CDR3 runs to 14 residues. CDR3 sequence: CSAPSVERVYEQYF.

The V gene is TRBV5-1, the J gene TRBJ1-5; TCRdb selects TRBD1, and the lack of DNA leaves this call unchecked. The CDR3 runs to 15 residues. Per germline, CDR1 SGHRS and CDR2 YFSETQ. CDR3: CASSLGTQGTQPQHF.

The chain uses TRBV11-2 and TRBJ2-1; TCRdb selects TRBD2, and the lack of DNA leaves this call unchecked. The germline CDR1 and CDR2 sequences are SGHAT and FQNNGV. The CDR3 totals 14 residues. The CDR3: CASSLEAGDNEQFF.

The rearrangement links TRBV7-3 to TRBJ2-1; the D call from TCRdb, TRBD1, cannot be confirmed without DNA. The CDR3 has 17 amino acids. Germline CDR1 reads SGHTA; CDR2 reads FQGTGA. This CDR3 reads CASSLSPGASSYNEQFF.

This chain connects TRBV5-1 to TRBJ1-2; TCRdb gives TRBD1 as the D gene, but with no DNA this cannot be confirmed. Per germline, CDR1 SGHRS and CDR2 YFSETQ. CDR3 size: 15 residues. The CDR3 sequence: CASSLLQGENYGYTF.

The chain employs TRBV12-3 or TRBV12-4 and TRBJ2-3; TCRdb reports TRBD1, a call that lacks DNA to check it against. This CDR3 contains 15 residues. The CDR3: CASSLMGGGADTQYF.

The V gene is TRBV5-5, the J gene TRBJ2-2. The CDR3 runs to 13 residues. The germline V gene encodes CDR1 SGHKS and CDR2 YYEKEE (reference sequence). CDR3 region: CASSLEVSGELFF. Full variable domain (outside the CDR3, taken from reference TRBV5-5 and TRBJ2-2): DAGVTQSPTHLIKTRGQQVTLRCSPISGHKSVSWYQQVLGQGPQFIFQYYEKEERGRGNFPDRFSARQFPNYSSELNVNALLLGDSALYLCASSLEVSGELFFGEGSRLTVL.

The CDR3 here is CASSPRGRAHYNEQFF. The genes are TRBV5-6 and TRBJ2-1; the TCRdb D gene call, TRBD2, has no DNA to confirm it. The CDR3 consists of 16 residues. Germline V gives CDR1 SGHDT, CDR2 YYEEEE.